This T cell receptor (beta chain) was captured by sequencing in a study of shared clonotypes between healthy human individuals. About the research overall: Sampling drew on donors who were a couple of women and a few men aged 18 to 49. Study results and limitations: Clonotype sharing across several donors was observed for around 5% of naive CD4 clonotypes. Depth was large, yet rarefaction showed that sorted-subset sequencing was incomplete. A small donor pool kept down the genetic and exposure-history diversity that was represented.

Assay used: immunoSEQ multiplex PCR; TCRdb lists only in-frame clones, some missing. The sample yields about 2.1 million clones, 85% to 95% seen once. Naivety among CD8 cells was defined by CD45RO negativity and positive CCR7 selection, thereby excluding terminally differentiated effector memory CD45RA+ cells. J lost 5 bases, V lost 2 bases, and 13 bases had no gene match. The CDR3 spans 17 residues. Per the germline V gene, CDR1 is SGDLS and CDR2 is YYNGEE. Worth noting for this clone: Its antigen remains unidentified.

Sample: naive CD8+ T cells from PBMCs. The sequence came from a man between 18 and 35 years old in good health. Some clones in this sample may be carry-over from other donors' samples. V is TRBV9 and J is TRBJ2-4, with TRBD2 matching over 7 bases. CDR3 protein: CASSVRDYTDSQNIQYF. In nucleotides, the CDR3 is TGTGCCAGCAGCGTCCGGGACTACACCGATAGCCAAAACATTCAGTACTTC.